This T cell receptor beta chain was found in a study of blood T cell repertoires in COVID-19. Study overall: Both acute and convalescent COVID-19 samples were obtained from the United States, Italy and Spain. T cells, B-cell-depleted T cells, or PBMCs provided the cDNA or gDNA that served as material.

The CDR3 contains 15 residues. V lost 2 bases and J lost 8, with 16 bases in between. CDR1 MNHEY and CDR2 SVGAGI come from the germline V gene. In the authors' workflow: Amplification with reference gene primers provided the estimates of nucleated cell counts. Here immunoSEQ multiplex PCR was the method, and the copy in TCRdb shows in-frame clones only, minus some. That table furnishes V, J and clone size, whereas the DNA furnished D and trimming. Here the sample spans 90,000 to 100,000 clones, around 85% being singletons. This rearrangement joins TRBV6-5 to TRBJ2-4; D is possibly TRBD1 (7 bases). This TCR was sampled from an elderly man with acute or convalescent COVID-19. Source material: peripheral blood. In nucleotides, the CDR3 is TGTGCCAGCAGTTACCTAAGAACAGGGGAGGACATTCAGTACTTC. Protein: CASSYLRTGEDIQYF.